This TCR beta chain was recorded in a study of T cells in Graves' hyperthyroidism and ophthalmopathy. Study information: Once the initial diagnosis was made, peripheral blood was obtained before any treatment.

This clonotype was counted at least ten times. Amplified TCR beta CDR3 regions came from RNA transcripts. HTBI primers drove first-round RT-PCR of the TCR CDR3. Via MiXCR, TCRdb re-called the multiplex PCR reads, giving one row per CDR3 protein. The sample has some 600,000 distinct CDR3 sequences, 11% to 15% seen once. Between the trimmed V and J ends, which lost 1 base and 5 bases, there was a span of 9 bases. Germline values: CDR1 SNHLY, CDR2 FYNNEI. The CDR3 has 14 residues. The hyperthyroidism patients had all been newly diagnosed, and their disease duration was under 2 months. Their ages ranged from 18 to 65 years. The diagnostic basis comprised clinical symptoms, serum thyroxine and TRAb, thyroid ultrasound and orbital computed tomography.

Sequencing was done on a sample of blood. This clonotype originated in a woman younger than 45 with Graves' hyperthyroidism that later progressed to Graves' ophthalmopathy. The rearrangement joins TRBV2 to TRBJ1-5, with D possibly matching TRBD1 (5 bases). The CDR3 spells CASSEGQGDQPQHF. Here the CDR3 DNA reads TGTGCCAGCAGTGAAGGGCAGGGTGATCAGCCCCAGCATTTT.